Each of the 9 T cell receptor beta chains below was sequenced from the same sample in a study of blood T cell repertoires in COVID-19. Profiling relied on immunoSEQ multiplex PCR, and the TCRdb table lists in-frame clones only, not all of them. There are hundreds of thousands of clones in the sample; more than 75% occur only once, and 2.6% lies in the top ten. Sequencing used PBMCs or T cells enriched from blood (not recorded which). Receptor source: a man in his sixties who had recovered from COVID-19.

V gene TRBV2 combines with J gene TRBJ1-2, with a weak D call TRBD1 (6 bases). V shed 0 bases and J shed 6 bases, with 17 bases lying between them. This CDR3 has 16 residues. The V gene's germline CDR1 is SNHLY and CDR2 FYNNEI. CDR3 nucleotide sequence: TGTGCCAGCAGTGAAGCGCTTTTGGGGGGGCGCGATGGCTACACCTTC. Protein product: CASSEALLGGRDGYTF.

V usage is TRBV6-1 and J usage is TRBJ1-1, with 8 bases identical to TRBD1. This CDR3 region has 16 residues. Germline CDR1 MNHNS, CDR2 SASEGT. Losses at the gene ends were 2 bases for V and 4 bases for J; bases not matched to a gene: 9. For the CDR3, the DNA is TGTGCCAGCAGTGAACCGGACAGGGCGCGGGCCACTGAAGCTTTCTTT. Its translation is CASSEPDRARATEAFF.

Of note for this clone: This same CDR3 is encoded by further DNA sequences in the sample. The chain is built from TRBV5-1 and TRBJ2-1; maybe TRBD2 (6 bases). Germline V gene sequence: CDR1 SGHRS, CDR2 YFSETQ. Trimming stripped 4 bases from V and 6 bases from J, with 14 bases between. This CDR3 is built from 14 residues. The CDR3 region is CASSAGTSSNEQFF. CDR3 sequence (DNA): TGCGCCAGCAGCGCCGGGACTTCAAGCAATGAGCAGTTCTTC.

V is TRBV19 and J is TRBJ1-5; D possibly corresponds to TRBD1 (5 bases). Looked up from germline, CDR1 is LNHDA and CDR2 is SQIVND (reference sequence). The CDR3 extends over 16 amino acids. The ends were cut back, 2 bases at V and 0 bases at J, with 11 bases in the middle. The DNA of the CDR3 is TGTGCCAGTAGTATACAGGGCCTATATAGCAATCAGCCCCAGCATTTT. Translation: CASSIQGLYSNQPQHF.

The chain links TRBV20-1 to TRBJ1-1; 8 bases fit TRBD1. Germline V lookup: CDR1 DFQATT, CDR2 SNEGSKA (reference sequence). This CDR3 region has 11 residues. V shed 5 bases, J shed 8 bases, and the junction held 4 bases outside the gene matches. The CDR3 protein is CSARRTGEAFF. CDR3 DNA sequence: TGCAGTGCTCGTCGGACAGGGGAAGCTTTCTTT.

V is TRBV2 and J is TRBJ2-1, with a possible D match to TRBD2 (7 bases). The CDR3 is 13 amino acids. The V end was cut by 7 bases, the J end by 9 bases, with 16 bases between. CDR1 and CDR2 from the germline V gene are SNHLY and FYNNEI. As DNA, the CDR3 is TGTGCCAGCAACGGGGGGCCTAGCGGTGAGCAGTTCTTC. Protein: CASNGGPSGEQFF.

The rearrangement links TRBV5-6 to TRBJ1-2, with TRBD1 matching over 7 bases. J lost 2 bases, V lost 0 bases, and 4 bases had no gene match. The CDR3 consists of 15 residues. CDR1 and CDR2 from the germline V gene are SGHDT and YYEEEE. The CDR3 nucleotides read TGTGCCAGCAGCTTGGGGGTCAGGGGGAACTATGGCTACACCTTC. Amino acids: CASSLGVRGNYGYTF.

V and J are TRBV15 and TRBJ2-7; no reliable D call. Between the trimmed V and J ends, which lost 1 base and 4 bases, there was a span of 5 bases. Germline lookup yields CDR1 LNHNV and CDR2 YYDKDF (reference sequence). This CDR3 is 12 amino acids long. CDR3 bases: TGTGCCACCAGCAGAGTTTATTACGAGCAGTACTTC. It codes for CATSRVYYEQYF. Using reference TRBV15 and TRBJ2-7 for the parts outside the CDR3, the full variable domain is DAMVIQNPRYQVTQFGKPVTLSCSQTLNHNVMYWYQQKSSQAPKLLFHYYDKDFNNEADTPDNFQSRRPNTSFCFLDIRSPGLGDTAMYLCATSRVYYEQYFGPGTRLTVT.

The chain combines TRBV19 with TRBJ1-4; 8 bases are a match to TRBD1. Germline assignment: CDR1 LNHDA and CDR2 SQIVND (reference sequence). V shed 6 bases, J shed 5 bases, and the junction held 8 bases outside the gene matches. This CDR3 region has 15 residues. The CDR3 here is CASSRDRGLNEKLFF. The CDR3 DNA follows: TGTGCCAGTAGCCGTGACAGGGGACTGAATGAAAAACTGTTTTTT.